This T cell receptor beta chain was sequenced in a study of blood T cell repertoires in COVID-19. V lost 1 base and J 3 bases, leaving 10 bases between the germline ends. The CDR3 has 15 residues. Germline V gene sequence: CDR1 SGHDN, CDR2 FVKESK. Assay used: immunoSEQ multiplex PCR; TCRdb lists only in-frame clones, some missing. Among roughly 290,000 clones listed, 90% were seen once. Seattle patient enrollment occurred during active infection, with longitudinal follow-up thereafter. The sample consisted of peripheral blood. V and J are TRBV14 and TRBJ2-1, with a tentative D call TRBD1 (6 bases). This TCR came from a woman aged 25 to 39 with COVID-19, enrolled during active disease. The CDR3 DNA reads as TGTGCCAGCAGCCAAGCGACAGGTGGCTACAATGAGCAGTTCTTC. Amino acids: CASSQATGGYNEQFF. The variable domain in full, with the rest retrieved from reference TRBV14 and TRBJ2-1, is EAGVTQFPSHSVIEKGQTVTLRCDPISGHDNLYWYRRVMGKEIKFLLHFVKESKQDESGMPNNRFLAERTGGTYSTLKVQPAELEDSGVYFCASSQATGGYNEQFFGPGTRLTVL.